The 9 T cell receptor beta chains presented below share a single source sample, sequenced in a study of T cells in localized non-small cell lung cancer. Method: immunoSEQ multiplex PCR; TCRdb's copy keeps in-frame clones and lacks some. Counted here are around 21,000 clones, 83% occurring once; the ten biggest clones make up about 4%. The sample in question was peripheral blood, obtained before any cancer treatment. Receptor source: a man aged 40 to 70 with stage I lung adenocarcinoma.

The rearrangement links TRBV18 to TRBJ2-5, with 7 bases identical to TRBD1. V shed 2 bases and J 2 bases; nucleotides not matched to a gene: 14. The germline V gene has CDR1 KGHSH and CDR2 LQKENI. The length of the CDR3 is 18 residues. This CDR3 reads CASSPSLTGRNGQETQYF. DNA of the CDR3: TGTGCCAGCTCACCATCTCTGACAGGGCGAAATGGGCAAGAGACCCAGTACTTC.

This clone appeared a few times. V is TRBV13 and J is TRBJ2-5; the match to TRBD2 covers 8 bases. CDR1 is PRHDT and CDR2 is FYEKMQ in the germline V gene (reference sequence). Trimming removed 1 base from V and 0 bases from J; junction bases left unmatched: 1. CDR3 length equals 15 residues. The CDR3 DNA reads as TGTGCCAGCAGCTTAGCTAGCGGGTACCAAGAGACCCAGTACTTC. Amino acids: CASSLASGYQETQYF.

This clone was seen a single time. The J gene is TRBJ2-3, the V gene TRBV7-9; D unresolved. The CDR3 spans 11 residues. Trimming pared 5 bases from V and 6 bases from J, leaving 6 bases between. CDR1 and CDR2 (germline): SEHNR, FQNEAQ (reference sequence). The CDR3 protein is CASSRGDTQYF. DNA of the CDR3: TGTGCCAGCAGCCGTGGGGATACGCAGTATTTT.

The rearrangement uses TRBV4-1 and TRBJ2-3, with TRBD1 identical over 7 bases. V shed 2 bases and J 1 base; nucleotides not matched to a gene: 6. Germline lookup yields CDR1 MGHRA and CDR2 YSYEKL. The CDR3 is made up of 16 amino acids. CDR3 residues: CASSQSLGQRTDTQYF. CDR3 in DNA: TGCGCCAGCAGCCAATCCCTGGGACAGCGCACAGATACGCAGTATTTT.

V gene TRBV9 combines with J gene TRBJ2-7; D is ambiguous. The CDR3 covers 13 residues. CDR1 is SGDLS and CDR2 is YYNGEE in the germline V gene. V was shortened by 0 bases and J by 6 bases, with 10 bases between the two germline ends. For the CDR3, the DNA is TGTGCCAGCAGCGTAGCGACCGGCGGCGAGCAGTACTTC. Residues: CASSVATGGEQYF.

The chain employs TRBV7-9 and TRBJ2-1, with unresolved D. CDR1 SEHNR and CDR2 FQNEAQ come from the germline V gene (reference sequence). The CDR3 sequence is 15 residues long. V lost 1 base to trimming and J lost 0 bases, with 7 bases between them. The CDR3 reads CASSLGDSSYNEQFF. The CDR3 region has the DNA TGTGCCAGCAGCTTAGGGGATAGCTCCTACAATGAGCAGTTCTTC.

V and J are TRBV9 and TRBJ2-2; 10 bases line up with TRBD2. Looked up from germline, CDR1 is SGDLS and CDR2 is YYNGEE. The V segment lost 0 bases and the J segment 7 bases; nucleotides outside the gene matches: 9. The CDR3 consists of 17 residues. In nucleotides, the CDR3 is TGTGCCAGCAGCGTAGCTGGAGCGGGGGGGCTTGACGGGGAGCTGTTTTTT. Its protein is CASSVAGAGGLDGELFF.

The V gene is TRBV5-6, the J gene TRBJ1-1; D is uncertain. The germline V gene encodes CDR1 SGHDT and CDR2 YYEEEE. This CDR3 spans 14 amino acids. Trimming stripped 0 bases from V and 1 base from J, with 7 bases between. The CDR3 region has the DNA TGTGCCAGCAGCTTGGGACGGAAGAACACTGAAGCTTTCTTT. Its protein is CASSLGRKNTEAFF.

V gene TRBV19 combines with J gene TRBJ1-1; D remains ambiguous. Germline loops: CDR1 LNHDA, CDR2 SQIVND (reference sequence). With 5 bases removed from V and 1 base from J, the gap between germline ends came to 5 bases. The CDR3 consists of 12 residues. The CDR3 DNA sequence: TGTGCCAGTAGTTCAGAGAACACTGAAGCTTTCTTT. It codes for CASSSENTEAFF.